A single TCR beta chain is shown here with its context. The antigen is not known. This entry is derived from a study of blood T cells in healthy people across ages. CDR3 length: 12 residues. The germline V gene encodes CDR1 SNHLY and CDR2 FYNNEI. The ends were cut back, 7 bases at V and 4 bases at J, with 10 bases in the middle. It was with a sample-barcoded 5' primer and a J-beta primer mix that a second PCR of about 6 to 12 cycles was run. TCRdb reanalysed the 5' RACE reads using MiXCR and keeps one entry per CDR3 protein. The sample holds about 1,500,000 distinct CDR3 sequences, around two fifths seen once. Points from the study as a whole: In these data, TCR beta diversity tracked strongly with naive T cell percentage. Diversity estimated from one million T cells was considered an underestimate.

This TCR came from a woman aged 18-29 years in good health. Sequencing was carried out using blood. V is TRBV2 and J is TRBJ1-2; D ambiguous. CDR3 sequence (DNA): TGTGCCAGCAAACCAAGCCCCTATGGCTACACCTTC. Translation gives CASKPSPYGYTF.